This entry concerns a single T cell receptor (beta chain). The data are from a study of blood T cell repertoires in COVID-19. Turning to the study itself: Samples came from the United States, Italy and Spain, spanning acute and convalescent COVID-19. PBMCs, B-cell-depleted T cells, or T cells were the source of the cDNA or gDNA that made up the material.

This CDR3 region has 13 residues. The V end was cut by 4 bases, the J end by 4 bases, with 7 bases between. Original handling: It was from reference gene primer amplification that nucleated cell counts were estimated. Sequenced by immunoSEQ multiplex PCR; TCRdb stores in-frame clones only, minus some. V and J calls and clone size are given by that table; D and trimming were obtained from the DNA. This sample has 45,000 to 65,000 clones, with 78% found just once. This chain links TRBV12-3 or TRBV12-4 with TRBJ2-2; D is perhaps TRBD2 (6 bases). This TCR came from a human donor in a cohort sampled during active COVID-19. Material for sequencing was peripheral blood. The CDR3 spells CASSSGGTGELFF. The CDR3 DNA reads TGTGCCAGCAGTTCCGGGGGCACCGGGGAGCTGTTTTTT.